The present T cell receptor beta chain was sequenced within a study of blood T cell repertoires in COVID-19. Study information: The origin of the acute and convalescent COVID-19 samples was the United States, Italy and Spain. Sources were T cells, B-cell-depleted T cells, or PBMCs; the material itself was cDNA or gDNA.

About this clone: The junction departs from the called germline gene at one end, perhaps through a read error.

Germline V gene sequence: CDR1 SGHAT, CDR2 FQNNGV. The CDR3 covers 13 residues. Study processing details: Amplified reference gene primers provided the basis for estimating nucleated cell counts. Data came from immunoSEQ multiplex PCR; TCRdb stores just in-frame clones and leaves some out. V and J calls and clone size are those listed in that table; D and trimming were worked out from the DNA. Of over 25,000 clones listed, around 89% are singletons. The source of this sequence is a human donor in a cohort sampled during active COVID-19. The chain joins TRBV11-2 to TRBJ2-4, with D unclear. Material: peripheral blood. Here the CDR3 DNA reads TGTGCCAGCAGCCCTTTGGCCAGAAACATTCAGTACTTC. This encodes CASSPLARNIQYF.